The text below deals with one T cell receptor (beta chain). What it binds is unknown. Per germline, CDR1 MGHRA and CDR2 YSYEKL. The CDR3 is made up of 16 amino acids. Trimming cost V 1 base and J 2 bases, with 14 bases left between them. This record belongs to a study of long-term antiretroviral therapy in people with HIV. Version v3.0 of the immunoSEQ assay was performed at survey level. Libraries were prepared by immunoSEQ multiplex PCR; TCRdb keeps only in-frame clonotypes and omits some of them. Of 45,000 or so clones in the sample, about 95% were seen once. Notes on the study in general: HIV repertoires covered narrower CDR3 length ranges than controls did.

This receptor was identified in a woman between 50 and 59 years old with HIV. Sequencing was performed on unsorted PBMCs, taken 3.7 years after starting antiretroviral therapy. The chain carries TRBV4-1 and TRBJ1-1; D gene uncertain. CDR3 in DNA: TGCGCCAGCAGCCAAGGCAGGTCGTCTCAAAACACTGAAGCTTTCTTT. This encodes CASSQGRSSQNTEAFF.